This T cell receptor beta chain was captured in a study of blood T cell repertoires in COVID-19. Trimming at V came to 3 bases and at J to 8 bases, leaving 6 bases not matched to a gene. CDR3 length: 14 residues. Germline lookup yields CDR1 SGHAT and CDR2 FQNNGV. Clones were read by immunoSEQ multiplex PCR, and TCRdb kept only the in-frame ones, dropping some. This sample has hundreds of thousands of clones, with around 86% found just once. This TCR was recovered from a woman under 40 who had recovered from COVID-19. Sequencing was done on a sample of peripheral blood. V gene TRBV11-2 combines with J gene TRBJ1-2, with TRBD1 matching over 10 bases. The DNA of the CDR3 is TGTGCCAGCAGCTTGGAGGGGACAGGGGCCGGCTACACCTTC. The encoded protein is CASSLEGTGAGYTF.